This passage covers 21 T cell receptor beta chains from one sample sequenced in a study of human T cells and chemical hapten exposure. Time point: pre-sensitization, week 0. Treatment: therapeutic diphenylcyclopropenone sensitization with weekly scalp DPC. TCRdb reprocessed the RACE reads with MiXCR, giving one entry per CDR3 protein. The sample carries fewer than 65,000 distinct CDR3 sequences, about 9.4% recorded once. Sequenced material: whole blood, taken in connection with sensitization to the hapten diphenylcyclopropenone (DPC). These receptor sequences come from a woman in her forties with alopecia areata. Some clones in this sample may be carry-over from other donors' samples.

This clonotype was detected a few times. The chain is built from TRBV9 and TRBJ1-1, with 7 bases that match TRBD1. J was trimmed by 1 base and V by 3 bases; bases with no gene match: 3. Germline V gene data show CDR1 as SGDLS and CDR2 as YYNGEE. The CDR3 sequence is 14 residues long. The CDR3 nucleotides are TGTGCCAGCAGCGATAGACAGGGGAACACTGAAGCTTTCTTT. Its translation: CASSDRQGNTEAFF.

This clonotype was observed at least ten times. The rearrangement uses TRBV7-2 and TRBJ2-1; D gene uncertain. V lost 1 base, J lost 2 bases, and 3 bases lay in between. The CDR3 covers 13 residues. The germline gives CDR1 SGHTA, CDR2 FQGNSA. DNA of the CDR3: TGTGCCAGCAGCTTAGAAGCCTACAATGAGCAGTTCTTC. Translating gives CASSLEAYNEQFF.

In this sample, this clonotype turned up many times. The chain has TRBV7-2 and TRBJ2-3; 12 positions match TRBD2. Germline-derived CDR1 and CDR2 are SGHTA and FQGNSA. V shed 6 bases, J shed 2 bases, and the junction held 6 bases outside the gene matches. The length of the CDR3 is 16 residues. This chain's CDR3 is CASSSTSGGPTDTQYF. In DNA form, the CDR3 reads TGTGCCAGCAGTTCAACTAGCGGGGGGCCCACAGATACGCAGTATTTT.

Of note for this clonotype: One end of the junction is discordant with germline, which a read error may explain. The J gene is TRBJ2-1, the V gene TRBV4-1; 7 bases match TRBD1. Germline loops: CDR1 MGHRA, CDR2 YSYEKL. This CDR3 comprises 16 residues. The CDR3 DNA reads TGCGCCAGCAGCGAAGACCGCACAGGGGTGAGGAATGAGCAGTTCTTC. It specifies CASSEDRTGVRNEQFF.

The chain combines TRBV4-1 with TRBJ2-3; no clear D. CDR1 MGHRA and CDR2 YSYEKL come from the germline V gene. V was pared by 8 bases and J by 2 bases, with 11 bases between. There are 13 residues in the CDR3. CDR3 in amino acids: CASESLDTDTQYF. The CDR3 coding sequence is TGCGCCAGCGAATCCCTAGACACAGATACGCAGTATTTT.

The CDR3 spells CASSLSGTSYNEQFF. CDR3 DNA sequence: TGTGCCAGCAGCCTAAGCGGTACGTCCTACAATGAGCAGTTCTTC. The chain carries TRBV7-2 and TRBJ2-1; D perhaps matches TRBD2 (5 bases). CDR1 SGHTA and CDR2 FQGNSA come from the germline V gene. The CDR3 has 15 amino acids. V gave up 5 bases and J gave up 1 base, with 12 bases separating them.

This clonotype was counted ten times or more. A junction boundary mismatches the germline segment, possibly from a read error. This chain connects TRBV6-2 or TRBV6-3 to TRBJ2-3; 10 bases align to TRBD2. The CDR3 sequence is 12 residues long. Germline values: CDR1 MNHEY, CDR2 SVGEGT. The CDR3 reads CASTDGASGGLF. CDR3 in DNA: TGTGCCAGCACCGACGGTGCTAGCGGGGGATTATTT.

This clonotype showed up many times. The genes are TRBV7-9 and TRBJ2-1; D is possibly TRBD1 (5 bases). The CDR3 is 12 amino acids. The germline V gene has CDR1 SEHNR and CDR2 FQNEAQ (reference sequence). V lost 6 bases and J 5 bases, leaving 8 bases between the germline ends. The CDR3 sequence: CASRSQDNEQFF. The CDR3 bases are TGTGCCAGCAGGTCACAGGACAATGAGCAGTTCTTC. The entire variable domain, with the rest obtained from reference TRBV7-9 and TRBJ2-1, is as follows: DTGVSQNPRHKITKRGQNVTFRCDPISEHNRLYWYRQTLGQGPEFLTYFQNEAQLEKSRLLSDRFSAERPKGSFSTLEIQRTEQGDSAMYLCASRSQDNEQFFGPGTRLTVL.

By sample fraction, this clonotype is medium-sized. The chain is built from TRBV5-1 and TRBJ1-3; D remains unclear. The V end lost 0 bases, the J end lost 0 bases, and 10 bases lay between the germline ends. The CDR3 is 16 residues long. The V gene's germline CDR1 is SGHRS and CDR2 YFSETQ. CDR3 DNA: TGCGCCAGCAGCTTGGCTTTCTCTAGCTCTGGAAACACCATATATTTT. It is translated as CASSLAFSSSGNTIYF.

This clonotype has more than one count but fewer than ten. The chain joins TRBV27 to TRBJ2-5; D remains ambiguous. The germline V gene encodes CDR1 MNHEY and CDR2 SMNVEV (reference sequence). The CDR3 consists of 11 residues. V was trimmed by 7 bases and J by 7 bases, leaving 10 bases between them. The CDR3 protein is CASTHGATQYF. The CDR3 coding sequence is TGTGCCAGCACCCACGGAGCGACCCAGTACTTC.

This clonotype has more than one count but fewer than ten. The rearrangement uses TRBV20-1 and TRBJ2-3; TRBD1 matches at 8 bases. Germline-derived CDR1 and CDR2 are DFQATT and SNEGSKA (reference sequence). The CDR3 is 16 amino acids. V lost 4 bases to trimming and J lost 1 base; unmatched junction nucleotides: 10. The CDR3 sequence: CSATGIKGQGTDTQYF. The DNA of the CDR3 is TGCAGTGCTACAGGGATTAAGGGACAGGGCACAGATACGCAGTATTTT.

This clonotype was observed many times. The chain couples TRBV4-2 to TRBJ2-3; TRBD2 matches at 13 bases. Germline CDR1 and CDR2: LGHNA and YNFKEQ. The CDR3 totals 16 residues. V was clipped by 0 bases and J by 4 bases; unmatched bases: 1. This CDR3 is CASSQDGTSGADTQYF. The CDR3 bases are TGTGCCAGCAGCCAAGATGGGACTAGCGGGGCAGATACGCAGTATTTT.

In this sample, this clonotype turned up a few times. The chain has TRBV5-1 and TRBJ1-3, with D perhaps matching TRBD1 (5 bases). There are 14 residues in the CDR3. Germline loops: CDR1 SGHRS, CDR2 YFSETQ. Trimming shortened V by 0 bases and J by 7 bases, and 11 bases separated the two germline ends. The CDR3 reads CASSLEGVRNTIYF. The CDR3, as DNA: TGCGCCAGCAGCTTGGAAGGGGTTCGGAACACCATATATTTT.

This clonotype was seen many times. The J gene is TRBJ2-1, the V gene TRBV6-2 or TRBV6-3; D may be TRBD2 (7 bases). V shed 5 bases and J shed 13 bases, with 12 bases lying between them. Germline V gives CDR1 MNHEY, CDR2 SVGEGT. There are 11 residues in the CDR3. The CDR3 nucleotides read TGTGCCAGCAGTGACGGGGGGCAACAGTTCTTC. Residues: CASSDGGQQFF.

At least ten counts were recorded for this clonotype. The rearrangement uses TRBV12-3 or TRBV12-4 and TRBJ1-2, with TRBD1 as a possible D gene (6 bases). V gave up 5 bases and J gave up 8 bases, with 15 bases separating them. The CDR3 spans 13 residues. As DNA, the CDR3 is TGTGCCAGCAGTCCTAGAACAGGGAACGGCTACACCTTC. Translated: CASSPRTGNGYTF.

This clonotype has a count of ten or more. The chain links TRBV7-9 to TRBJ2-3, with D hard to call. CDR1 and CDR2 from the germline V gene are SEHNR and FQNEAQ (reference sequence). The CDR3 consists of 14 residues. Trimming shortened V by 7 bases and J by 1 base, and 12 bases separated the two germline ends. The CDR3 nucleotides are TGTGCCAGCATTCAGGCCCCGGGCACAGATACGCAGTATTTT. Protein product: CASIQAPGTDTQYF. The full variable domain, rest sourced from reference TRBV7-9 and TRBJ2-3, is DTGVSQNPRHKITKRGQNVTFRCDPISEHNRLYWYRQTLGQGPEFLTYFQNEAQLEKSRLLSDRFSAERPKGSFSTLEIQRTEQGDSAMYLCASIQAPGTDTQYFGPGTRLTVL.

In its sample, this clonotype was seen many times. The V call is TRBV2, the J call TRBJ2-7, with D possibly being TRBD1 (5 bases). The length of the CDR3 is 12 residues. Germline assignment: CDR1 SNHLY and CDR2 FYNNEI. V lost 6 bases and J 3 bases, leaving 9 bases between the germline ends. CDR3 region: CASSKGFYEQYF. The CDR3 coding sequence is TGTGCCAGCAGCAAGGGGTTCTACGAGCAGTACTTC.

This clonotype was picked up a small number of times. The V call is TRBV12-3 or TRBV12-4, the J call TRBJ2-7, with D perhaps TRBD1 (5 bases). The CDR3 runs 14 residues. The V gene lost 5 bases and the J gene lost 0 bases, with 11 bases spanning the gap. The DNA for the CDR3 is TGTGCCAGCAGTCCTCGACAGAGCTCCTACGAGCAGTACTTC. Protein product: CASSPRQSSYEQYF.

This clonotype was seen repeatedly, ten times or more. V is TRBV7-2 and J is TRBJ1-5, with D perhaps TRBD1 (5 bases). The length of the CDR3 is 14 residues. Between the trimmed V and J ends, which lost 5 bases and 4 bases, there was a span of 12 bases. Per the germline V gene, CDR1 is SGHTA and CDR2 is FQGNSA. This CDR3 reads CASSRGRMNQPQHF. The DNA for the CDR3 is TGTGCCAGCAGCCGGGGACGGATGAATCAGCCCCAGCATTTT.

Only a few counts were recorded for this clonotype. The rearrangement uses TRBV28 and TRBJ1-4; no firm D call. The germline CDR1 and CDR2 sequences are MDHEN and SYDVKM. V was pared by 1 base and J by 5 bases, with 11 bases between. CDR3 length equals 15 residues. Here the CDR3 reads CASSLSAGKNEKLFF. CDR3 nucleotide sequence: TGTGCCAGCAGTTTATCGGCAGGAAAGAATGAAAAACTGTTTTTT.

This clonotype was detected many times. The chain uses TRBV12-3 or TRBV12-4 and TRBJ1-2; 8 bases are shared with TRBD1. V lost 6 bases, J lost 4 bases, and 19 bases stayed unmatched. This CDR3 is 18 amino acids long. For the CDR3, the DNA is TGTGCCAGCAGCCTTCGGTCCGCCGGGACAGGCCCTACCTATGGCTACACCTTC. It specifies CASSLRSAGTGPTYGYTF.